This entry concerns a single T cell receptor (beta chain). The specificity of this receptor is unknown. No base-level quality is on record; no much larger clone is a single base apart. The sample originates from a study of T cell responses to AZD1222 COVID-19 vaccine (dated by TCRdb to the early 2020s). The study in broad terms: AZD1222 recipients with second doses at about 4 weeks or about 12 weeks were pooled, because spike-specific TCR depth and breadth did not differ between schedules. A total of about 250 trial participants underwent TCR sequencing, of whom about 200 had received two doses of AZD1222 and approximately 26 had received two doses of the MenACWY control vaccine. Trial participants were enrolled by age into 18-55, 56-69 and 70-plus year subgroups, with around 150, 28 and 57 TCR-sequenced participants respectively.

The CDR3 regions of human TCRbeta chains were analyzed by immunosequencing. Per the authors' processing: TCRs in the repertoires were compared against a reference library of SARS-CoV-2-specific TCRs that had been generated with the MIRA antigen-specificity platform. Breadth meant the fraction of unique TCRs that were SARS-CoV-2-associated, whereas depth meant the fraction of total T cells that were SARS-CoV-2-associated. Each spike-specific TCR was assigned to its reactive spike region and to a CD4 or CD8 class using the MIRA data. Log10-transformed breadth and depth values were compared by one-way ANOVA with Sidak's multiple comparisons tests. The clones in this table, taken by TCRdb from immuneACCESS, are in-frame only. Not every clone is retained; where verified, under half of the shortfall comes from an unresolved V gene, and the cause of the rest is unknown. V and J calls and clone size come straight from that table; D and trimming were deduced from the DNA. In all, the sample holds about 170,000 clones, and around nine tenths of those were seen once. 1.5% to 2% of the sample is in the top ten clones.

The full study reports these points: Because no day 14 peak-response samples were available, the repertoires could be characterized only after the peak T cell response. Most participants were white British and females outnumbered males, and the authors suggested that clonal diversity may have been underestimated. Vaccine-associated CD4 TCRs spanned the whole spike protein, with dominant responses in regions 160-218 and 743-854. Only six AZD1222 recipients were SARS-CoV-2 seropositive at baseline, limiting conclusions about previously exposed vaccinees. After two AZD1222 doses, both the breadth and the depth of spike-specific TCRs were significantly higher than at day 0 and than in MenACWY recipients. Reportedly, close to half of the unique spike-specific TCRs recognized epitopes lying outside the regions that are mutated in the B.1.351 and B.1.1.7 variants. The 56-69-year group was small, and its depth increase did not reach significance, likely because of low power.

In light of the paper, this sample's time point label describes: baseline before first vaccination. Samples from vaccinated people were obtained from the UK trials COV001 and COV002, which included a single-blind randomized controlled phase 2/3 trial of AZD1222 (ChAdOx1 nCoV-19) in healthy adults. For TCRbeta chain sequencing, PBMC samples from trial participants were taken at day 0 and at day 28 after the second dose. The CDR3 numbers 13 residues from cysteine through phenylalanine. Here the CDR3 DNA is all that survives: 39 bases in frame from base 1. V lost 2 bases and J lost 6 bases; the stretch between them is 11 bases long. The germline V gene (reference sequence) sets CDR1 to SGHNT and CDR2 to YYREEE.

This sequence uses TRBV5-4 and TRBJ1-2, with the D gene not clear enough to name. The receptor comes from an adult in good health. Here the sequenced sample was peripheral blood, taken on day 0 of AZD1222 vaccination. At the DNA level, the sequence is TGTGCCAGCAGCTTACAAGGGATAGATGGCTACACCTTC. It translates as CASSLQGIDGYTF.